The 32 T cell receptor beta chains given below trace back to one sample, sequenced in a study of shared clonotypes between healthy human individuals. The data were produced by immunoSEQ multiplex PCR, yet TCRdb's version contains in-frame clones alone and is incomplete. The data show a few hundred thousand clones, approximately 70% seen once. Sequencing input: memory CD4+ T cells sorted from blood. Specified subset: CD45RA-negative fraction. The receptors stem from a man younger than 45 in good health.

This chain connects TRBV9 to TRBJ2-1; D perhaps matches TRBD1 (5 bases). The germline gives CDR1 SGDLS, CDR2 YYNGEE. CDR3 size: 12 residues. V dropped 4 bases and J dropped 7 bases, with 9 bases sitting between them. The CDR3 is CASSIDSNEQFF. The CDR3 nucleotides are TGTGCCAGCAGCATCGACAGTAATGAGCAGTTCTTC.

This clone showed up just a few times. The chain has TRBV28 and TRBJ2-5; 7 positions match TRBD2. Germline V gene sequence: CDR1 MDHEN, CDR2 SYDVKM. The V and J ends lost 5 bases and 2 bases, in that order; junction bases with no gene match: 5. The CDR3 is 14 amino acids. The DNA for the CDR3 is TGTGCCAGCAGTCGACTAGCCCGGCAAGAGACCCAGTACTTC. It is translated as CASSRLARQETQYF.

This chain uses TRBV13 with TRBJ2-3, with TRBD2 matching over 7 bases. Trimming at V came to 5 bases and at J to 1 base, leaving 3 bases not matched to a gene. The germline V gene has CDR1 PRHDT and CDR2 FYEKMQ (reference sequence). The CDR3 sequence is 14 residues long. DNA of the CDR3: TGTGCCAGCAGCAAAACTAGCGGCACAGATACGCAGTATTTT. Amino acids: CASSKTSGTDTQYF.

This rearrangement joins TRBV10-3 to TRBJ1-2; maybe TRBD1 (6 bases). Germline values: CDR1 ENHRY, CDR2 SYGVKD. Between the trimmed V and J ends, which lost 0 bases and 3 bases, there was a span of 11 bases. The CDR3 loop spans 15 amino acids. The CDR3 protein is CAISESRGTYYGYTF. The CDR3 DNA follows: TGTGCCATCAGTGAGTCGAGGGGGACCTACTATGGCTACACCTTC.

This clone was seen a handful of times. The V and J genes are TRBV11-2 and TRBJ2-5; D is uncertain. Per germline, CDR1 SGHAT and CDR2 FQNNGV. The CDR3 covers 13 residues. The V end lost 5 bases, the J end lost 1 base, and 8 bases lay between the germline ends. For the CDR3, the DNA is TGTGCCAGCAGCACCTCTCTCCAAGAGACCCAGTACTTC. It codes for CASSTSLQETQYF.

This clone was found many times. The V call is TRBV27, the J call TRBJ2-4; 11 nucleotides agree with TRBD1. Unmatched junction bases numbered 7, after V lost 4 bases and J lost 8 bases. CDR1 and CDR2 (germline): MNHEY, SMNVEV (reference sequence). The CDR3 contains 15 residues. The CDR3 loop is CASSSPGQGVYIQYF. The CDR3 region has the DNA TGTGCCAGCAGTTCACCGGGACAGGGGGTTTACATTCAGTACTTC.

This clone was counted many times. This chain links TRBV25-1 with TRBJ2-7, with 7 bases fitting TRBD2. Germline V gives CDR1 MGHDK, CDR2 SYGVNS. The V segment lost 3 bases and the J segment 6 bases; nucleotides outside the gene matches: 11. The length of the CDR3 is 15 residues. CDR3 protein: CASSDSLAARGEQYF. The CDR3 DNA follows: TGTGCCAGCAGTGACAGTCTAGCGGCTCGGGGCGAGCAGTACTTC.

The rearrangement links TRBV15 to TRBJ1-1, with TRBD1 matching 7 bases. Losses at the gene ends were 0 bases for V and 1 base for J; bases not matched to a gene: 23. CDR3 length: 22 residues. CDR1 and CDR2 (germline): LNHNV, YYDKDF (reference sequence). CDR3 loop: CATSRDRRQGRLPVTENTEAFF. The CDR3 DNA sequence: TGTGCCACCAGCAGAGATCGCCGACAGGGTCGGCTTCCTGTCACCGAGAACACTGAAGCTTTCTTT.

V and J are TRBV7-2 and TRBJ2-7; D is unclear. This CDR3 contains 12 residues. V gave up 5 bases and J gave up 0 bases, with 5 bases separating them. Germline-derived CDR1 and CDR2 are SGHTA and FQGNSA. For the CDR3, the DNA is TGTGCCAGCAGCGGCGCCTCCTACGAGCAGTACTTC. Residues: CASSGASYEQYF.

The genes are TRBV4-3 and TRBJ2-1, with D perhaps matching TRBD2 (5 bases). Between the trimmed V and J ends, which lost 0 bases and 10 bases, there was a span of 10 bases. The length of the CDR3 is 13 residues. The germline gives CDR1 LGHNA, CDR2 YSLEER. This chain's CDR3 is CASSQDPRGEQFF. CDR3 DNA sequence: TGCGCCAGCAGCCAAGACCCCCGAGGGGAGCAGTTCTTC.

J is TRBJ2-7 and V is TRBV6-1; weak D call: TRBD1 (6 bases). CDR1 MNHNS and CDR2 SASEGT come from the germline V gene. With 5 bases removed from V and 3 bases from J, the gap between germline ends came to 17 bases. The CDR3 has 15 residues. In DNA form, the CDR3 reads TGTGCCAGCAGTCAAGTCTCGGGACAAAACTACGAGCAGTACTTC. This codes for CASSQVSGQNYEQYF.

The DNA for the CDR3 is TGCGCCAGCAGCCTGGACAGGGGGTTTACTGAAGCTTTCTTT. It translates to CASSLDRGFTEAFF. The chain links TRBV5-1 to TRBJ1-1; 10 nucleotides line up with TRBD1. The CDR3 contains 14 residues. V dropped 4 bases and J dropped 5; count of bases not matched to a gene: 5. Looked up from germline, CDR1 is SGHRS and CDR2 is YFSETQ.

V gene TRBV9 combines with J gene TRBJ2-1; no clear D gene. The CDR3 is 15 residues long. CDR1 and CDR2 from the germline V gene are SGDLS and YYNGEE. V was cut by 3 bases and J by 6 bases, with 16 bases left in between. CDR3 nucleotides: TGTGCCAGCAGCGCCCCAAACGGTCGTATCAATGAGCAGTTCTTC. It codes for CASSAPNGRINEQFF.

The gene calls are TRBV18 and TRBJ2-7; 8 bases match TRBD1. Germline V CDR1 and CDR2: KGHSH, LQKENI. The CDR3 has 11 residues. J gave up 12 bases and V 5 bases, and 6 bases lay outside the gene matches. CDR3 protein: CASSSRGLRYF. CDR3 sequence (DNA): TGTGCCAGCTCATCCAGGGGGCTACGGTACTTC.

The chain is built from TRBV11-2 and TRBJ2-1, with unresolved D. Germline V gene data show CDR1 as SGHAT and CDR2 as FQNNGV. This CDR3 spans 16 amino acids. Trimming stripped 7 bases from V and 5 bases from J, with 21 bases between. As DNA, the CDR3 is TGTGCCAGCACCTCCTTTACGGCTAGGCCCAACAATGAGCAGTTCTTC. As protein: CASTSFTARPNNEQFF. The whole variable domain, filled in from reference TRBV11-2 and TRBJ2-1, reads EAGVAQSPRYKIIEKRQSVAFWCNPISGHATLYWYQQILGQGPKLLIQFQNNGVVDDSQLPKDRFSAERLKGVDSTLKIQPAKLEDSAVYLCASTSFTARPNNEQFFGPGTRLTVL.

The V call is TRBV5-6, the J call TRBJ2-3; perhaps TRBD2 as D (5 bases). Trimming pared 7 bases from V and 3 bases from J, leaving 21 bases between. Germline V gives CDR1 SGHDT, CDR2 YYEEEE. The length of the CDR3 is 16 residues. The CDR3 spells CASLASREPLTDTQYF. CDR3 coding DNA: TGTGCCAGCCTTGCATCGAGGGAACCTCTAACAGATACGCAGTATTTT. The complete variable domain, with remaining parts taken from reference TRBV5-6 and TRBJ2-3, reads DAGVTQSPTHLIKTRGQQVTLRCSPKSGHDTVSWYQQALGQGPQFIFQYYEEEERQRGNFPDRFSGHQFPNYSSELNVNALLLGDSALYLCASLASREPLTDTQYFGPGTRLTVL.

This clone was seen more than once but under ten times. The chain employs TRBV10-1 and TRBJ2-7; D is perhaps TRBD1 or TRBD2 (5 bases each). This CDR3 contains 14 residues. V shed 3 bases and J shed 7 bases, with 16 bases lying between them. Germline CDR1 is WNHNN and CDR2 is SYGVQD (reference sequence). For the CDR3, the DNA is TGCGCCAGCAGTGAACCAGGGACGGGTGAAGAGCAGTACTTC. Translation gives CASSEPGTGEEQYF.

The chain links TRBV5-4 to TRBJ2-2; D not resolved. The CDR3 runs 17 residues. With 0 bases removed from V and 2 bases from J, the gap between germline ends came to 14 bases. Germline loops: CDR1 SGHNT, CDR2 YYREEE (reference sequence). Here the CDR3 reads CASSLDLELDNTGELFF. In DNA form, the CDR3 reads TGTGCCAGCAGCTTGGATCTGGAGTTAGATAACACCGGGGAGCTGTTTTTT.

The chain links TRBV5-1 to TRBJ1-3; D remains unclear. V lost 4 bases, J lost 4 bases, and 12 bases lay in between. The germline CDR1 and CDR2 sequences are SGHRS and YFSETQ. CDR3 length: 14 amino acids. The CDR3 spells CASSATDPGNTIYF. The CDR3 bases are TGCGCCAGCAGCGCGACTGATCCCGGAAACACCATATATTTT.

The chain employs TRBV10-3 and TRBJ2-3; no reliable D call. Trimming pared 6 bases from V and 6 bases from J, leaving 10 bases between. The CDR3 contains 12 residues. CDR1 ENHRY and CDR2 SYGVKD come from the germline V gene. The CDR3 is CAIRDLADTQYF. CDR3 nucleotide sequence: TGTGCCATCAGGGATCTCGCGGATACGCAGTATTTT.

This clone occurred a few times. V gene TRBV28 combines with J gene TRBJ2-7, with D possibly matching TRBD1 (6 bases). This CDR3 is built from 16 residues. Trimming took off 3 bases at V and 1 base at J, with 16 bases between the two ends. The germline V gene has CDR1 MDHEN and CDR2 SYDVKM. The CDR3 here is CASSLAATGPSYEQYF. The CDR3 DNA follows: TGTGCCAGCAGTTTGGCTGCGACAGGCCCTTCCTACGAGCAGTACTTC.

The CDR3, as DNA: TGTGCCAGCAGCTTTCAATCACCCGGACAGGGAAATCAGCCCCAGCATTTT. Translated: CASSFQSPGQGNQPQHF. V is TRBV11-3 and J is TRBJ1-5, with 8 bases matching TRBD1. CDR3 length: 17 amino acids. The germline CDR1 and CDR2 sequences are SGHNT and YENEEA. With 3 bases clipped from V and 4 bases from J, the junction kept 11 bases outside the gene matches.

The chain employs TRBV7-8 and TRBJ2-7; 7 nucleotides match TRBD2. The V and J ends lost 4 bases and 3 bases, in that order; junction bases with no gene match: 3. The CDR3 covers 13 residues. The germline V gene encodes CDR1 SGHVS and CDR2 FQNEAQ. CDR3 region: CASSSTGGYEQYF. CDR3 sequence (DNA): TGTGCCAGCAGCTCGACGGGAGGCTACGAGCAGTACTTC.

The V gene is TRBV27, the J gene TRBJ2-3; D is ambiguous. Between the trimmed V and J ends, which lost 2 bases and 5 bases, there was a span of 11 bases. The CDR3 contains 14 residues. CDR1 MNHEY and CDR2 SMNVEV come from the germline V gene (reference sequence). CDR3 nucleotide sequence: TGTGCCAGCAGTTTACTAGGGCCGGTAGATACGCAGTATTTT. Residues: CASSLLGPVDTQYF.

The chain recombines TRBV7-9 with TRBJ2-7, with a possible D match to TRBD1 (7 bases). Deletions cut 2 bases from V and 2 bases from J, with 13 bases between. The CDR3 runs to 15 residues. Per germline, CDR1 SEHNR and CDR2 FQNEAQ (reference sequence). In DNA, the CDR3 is TGTGCCAGCAGCTTACAGGAGGGGGCCCCCTACGAGCAGTACTTC. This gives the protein CASSLQEGAPYEQYF.

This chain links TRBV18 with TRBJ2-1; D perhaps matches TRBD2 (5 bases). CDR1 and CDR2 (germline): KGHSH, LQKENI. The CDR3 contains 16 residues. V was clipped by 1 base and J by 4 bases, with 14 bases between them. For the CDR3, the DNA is TGTGCCAGCTCACCACTTGGAACGGACTTGTACAATGAGCAGTTCTTC. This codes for CASSPLGTDLYNEQFF.

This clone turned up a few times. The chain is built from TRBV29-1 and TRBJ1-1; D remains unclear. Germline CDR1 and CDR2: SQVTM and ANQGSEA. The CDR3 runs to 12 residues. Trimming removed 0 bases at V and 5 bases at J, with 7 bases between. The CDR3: CSVEEGRTEAFF. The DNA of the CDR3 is TGCAGCGTTGAAGAGGGGAGGACTGAAGCTTTCTTT.

The CDR3 coding sequence is TGTGCCACCAGCTTACCCCTGGGGGGTTTCCACGAGCAGTACTTC. Its translation is CATSLPLGGFHEQYF. V is TRBV15 and J is TRBJ2-7; possibly TRBD2 for D (6 bases). Trimming removed 5 bases at V and 5 bases at J, with 19 bases between. CDR3 length: 15 amino acids. From germline, CDR1 is LNHNV and CDR2 YYDKDF (reference sequence).

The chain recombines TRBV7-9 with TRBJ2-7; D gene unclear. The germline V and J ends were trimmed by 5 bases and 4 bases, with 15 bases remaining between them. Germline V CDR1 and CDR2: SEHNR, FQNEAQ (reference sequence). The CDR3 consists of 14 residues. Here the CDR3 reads CASSPRAMGYEQYF. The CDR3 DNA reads TGTGCCAGCAGCCCACGGGCTATGGGGTACGAGCAGTACTTC.

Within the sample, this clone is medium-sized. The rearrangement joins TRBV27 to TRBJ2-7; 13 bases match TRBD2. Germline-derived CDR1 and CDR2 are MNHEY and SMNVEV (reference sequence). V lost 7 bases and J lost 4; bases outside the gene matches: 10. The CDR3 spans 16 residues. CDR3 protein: CASTRAGTSGMYEQYF. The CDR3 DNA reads TGTGCCAGCACCCGAGCGGGGACTAGCGGGATGTACGAGCAGTACTTC.

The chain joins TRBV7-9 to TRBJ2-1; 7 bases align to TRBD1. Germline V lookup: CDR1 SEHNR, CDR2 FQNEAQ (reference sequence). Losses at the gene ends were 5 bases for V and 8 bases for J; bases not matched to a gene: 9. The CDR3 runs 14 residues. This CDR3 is CASSPMTGIDEQFF. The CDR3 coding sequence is TGTGCCAGCAGCCCGATGACAGGGATCGATGAGCAGTTCTTC.

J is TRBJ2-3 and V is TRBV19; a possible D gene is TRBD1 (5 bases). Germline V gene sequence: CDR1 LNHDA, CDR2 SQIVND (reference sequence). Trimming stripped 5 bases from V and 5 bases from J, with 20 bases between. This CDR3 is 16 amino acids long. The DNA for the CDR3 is TGTGCCAGTAGTGTTCTGTCAGGGCGGTTAGAAGATACGCAGTATTTT. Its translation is CASSVLSGRLEDTQYF.